What follows are 3 T cell receptor beta chains derived from one specimen sequenced in a study of PD-L1 blockade in urothelial cancer. The table came from immunoSEQ multiplex PCR; TCRdb's copy has only in-frame clones and leaves some out. The data hold approximately 80,000 clones, with roughly 82% observed a single time. The sequencing here drew on PBMCs, taken around atezolizumab (anti-PD-L1) treatment. The source of these receptors is a man between 65 and 85 years old with urothelial cancer.

V and J are TRBV6-5 and TRBJ2-7; TRBD2 is a possible D gene (6 bases). The CDR3 loop spans 14 amino acids. V lost 2 bases and J lost 3, with 11 bases in between. The germline CDR1 and CDR2 sequences are MNHEY and SVGAGI. In DNA, the CDR3 is TGTGCCAGCAGTTACGAACGGCGGGGCTACGAGCAGTACTTC. This translates into CASSYERRGYEQYF.

This rearrangement joins TRBV6-5 to TRBJ2-1, with TRBD2 matching 7 bases. After removal of 2 bases from V and 4 bases from J, the junction contained 5 bases not matched to a gene. This CDR3 has 15 amino acids. CDR1 and CDR2 from the germline V gene are MNHEY and SVGAGI. The CDR3 DNA is TGTGCCAGCAGTTACGTGGGAGGGCAATACAATGAGCAGTTCTTC. Its protein product is CASSYVGGQYNEQFF.

The V and J genes are TRBV2 and TRBJ2-5; D remains ambiguous. The CDR3 sequence is 13 residues long. The V gene lost 4 bases and the J gene lost 5 bases, with 11 bases spanning the gap. Germline lookup yields CDR1 SNHLY and CDR2 FYNNEI. As DNA, the CDR3 is TGTGCCAGCAGTGGGGCCAGGAAGGAGACCCAGTACTTC. Its protein product is CASSGARKETQYF.